Listed below are T cell receptor beta chains from one sample, sequenced in a study of cytomegalovirus exposure and HLA in healthy donors. Clones were sequenced by immunoSEQ multiplex PCR, and TCRdb holds only the in-frame ones, with some missing. The sample lists about 280,000 clones; around nine tenths were seen once. The sequencing input was PBMCs. All receptors come from a woman younger than 35 in good health and CMV-seronegative. Each CDR3 is given with its conserved first and last residue. The D gene is left open where the match is weak. Clone size is not always given. Where it is, it says once, few, many or a class for expanded clones.

14	TRBV18	-	-	TRBJ1-1	CASSMRQVGTEAFF	TGTGCCAGCTCAATGAGACAGGTAGGGACTGAAGCTTTCTTT
13	TRBV5-6	-	TRBD1	TRBJ2-7	CASSRGQIYEQYF	TGTGCCAGCAGCCGGGGACAGATCTACGAGCAGTACTTC
21	TRBV4-3	-	TRBD2	TRBJ2-1	CASSQAGLAGVYLSGHNEQFF	TGCGCCAGCAGCCAAGCGGGACTAGCGGGAGTTTATCTGAGTGGGCACAATGAGCAGTTCTTC
15	TRBV28	-	-	TRBJ1-1	CASRPLQGKDTEAFF	TGTGCCAGCAGGCCCCTACAGGGTAAGGACACTGAAGCTTTCTTT
14	TRBV28	-	-	TRBJ1-5	CASSSMYSNQPQHF	TGTGCCAGCAGTAGCATGTATAGCAATCAGCCCCAGCATTTT
16	TRBV19	-	-	TRBJ2-7	CASSIVGGDSSYEQYF	TGTGCCAGTAGTATAGTGGGGGGAGACAGCTCCTACGAGCAGTACTTC
15	TRBV27	once	-	TRBJ1-4	CASREAGPTGEKLFF	TGTGCCAGCAGGGAGGCGGGGCCGACGGGTGAAAAACTGTTTTTT
14	TRBV6-5	-	TRBD2	TRBJ2-7	CASSSSGDSYEQYF	TGTGCCAGCAGTTCTAGCGGCGACTCCTACGAGCAGTACTTC
15	TRBV27	-	TRBD2	TRBJ2-3	CASSQTSGGTDTQYF	TGTGCCAGCAGCCAGACTAGCGGAGGCACAGATACGCAGTATTTT
18	TRBV15	-	-	TRBJ2-4	CATSRTPPGAAAKNIQYF	TGTGCCACCAGCAGAACCCCCCCAGGGGCCGCCGCCAAAAACATTCAGTACTTC
18	TRBV7-9	-	TRBD2	TRBJ2-3	CASSDVSGRTLHTDTQYF	TGTGCCAGCAGCGACGTGAGCGGGAGGACCCTTCACACAGATACGCAGTATTTT
15	TRBV9	-	TRBD1	TRBJ1-1	CASSGTGFKAEEAFF	TGTGCCAGCAGCGGGACAGGGTTTAAGGCGGAAGAAGCTTTCTTT
14	TRBV5-1	-	TRBD1	TRBJ1-1	CASSPRDRVTEAFF	TGCGCCAGCAGCCCGAGGGACAGGGTCACTGAAGCTTTCTTT
20	TRBV27	-	TRBD1	TRBJ1-2	CASSLQWSPGQGNLNYGYTF	TGTGCCAGCAGTTTACAATGGTCGCCGGGACAGGGGAACCTTAACTATGGCTACACCTTC
15	TRBV5-4	-	TRBD2	TRBJ2-3	CASSFSGRRADTQYF	TGTGCCAGCAGCTTCAGCGGGAGGAGGGCAGATACGCAGTATTTT
13	TRBV4-3	-	TRBD1	TRBJ2-7	CASSPDRYYEQYF	TGCGCCAGCAGTCCGGACAGGTACTACGAGCAGTACTTC
15	TRBV28	-	-	TRBJ2-7	CASSFPREFSYEQYF	TGTGCCAGCAGTTTCCCCAGGGAATTCTCCTACGAGCAGTACTTC
17	TRBV15	-	-	TRBJ2-2	CATSRASQALLTGELFF	TGTGCCACCAGCAGAGCGTCCCAGGCATTGCTCACCGGGGAGCTGTTTTTT
16	TRBV10-1	-	TRBD2	TRBJ2-1	CASSDPPGLDYNEQFF	TGCGCCAGCAGTGACCCCCCGGGACTAGACTACAATGAGCAGTTCTTC
18	TRBV5-1	-	-	TRBJ2-3	CASSLLLLGSESTDTQYF	TGCGCCAGCAGCTTGCTCCTATTGGGGAGCGAGAGCACAGATACGCAGTATTTT
16	TRBV7-2	-	-	TRBJ2-7	CASSGGTVMTPYEQYF	TGTGCCAGCAGCGGGGGGACAGTGATGACCCCCTACGAGCAGTACTTC
16	TRBV4-3	-	-	TRBJ2-2	CASSQDLGRGTGELFF	TGCGCCAGCAGCCAAGATCTAGGGAGGGGGACCGGGGAGCTGTTTTTT
15	TRBV6-6	-	TRBD2	TRBJ2-7	CASRGGSYGTYEQYF	TGTGCCAGCAGGGGGGGGTCGTACGGGACCTACGAGCAGTACTTC